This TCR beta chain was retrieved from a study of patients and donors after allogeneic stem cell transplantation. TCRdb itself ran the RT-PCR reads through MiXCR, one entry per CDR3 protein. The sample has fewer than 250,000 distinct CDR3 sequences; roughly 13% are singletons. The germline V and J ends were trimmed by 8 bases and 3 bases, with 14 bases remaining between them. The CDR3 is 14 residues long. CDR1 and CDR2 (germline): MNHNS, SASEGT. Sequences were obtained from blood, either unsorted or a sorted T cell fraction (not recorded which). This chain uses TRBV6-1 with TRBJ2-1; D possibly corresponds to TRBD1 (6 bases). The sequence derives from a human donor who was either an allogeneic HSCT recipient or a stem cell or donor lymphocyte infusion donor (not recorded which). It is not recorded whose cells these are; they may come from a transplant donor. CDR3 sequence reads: CASAIGQNYNEQFF. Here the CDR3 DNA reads TGTGCCAGCGCTATCGGACAGAACTACAATGAGCAGTTCTTC.